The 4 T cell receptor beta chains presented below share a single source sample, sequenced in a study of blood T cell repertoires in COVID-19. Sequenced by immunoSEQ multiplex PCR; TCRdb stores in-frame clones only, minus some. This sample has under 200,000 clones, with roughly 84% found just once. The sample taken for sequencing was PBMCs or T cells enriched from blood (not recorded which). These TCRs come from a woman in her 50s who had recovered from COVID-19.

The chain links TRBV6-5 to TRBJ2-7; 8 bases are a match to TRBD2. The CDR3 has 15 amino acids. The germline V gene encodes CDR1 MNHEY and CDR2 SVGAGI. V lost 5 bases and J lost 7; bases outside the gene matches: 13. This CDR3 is CASSTGTSWGREQYF. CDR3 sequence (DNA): TGTGCCAGCAGTACCGGGACTAGTTGGGGGAGGGAGCAGTACTTC.

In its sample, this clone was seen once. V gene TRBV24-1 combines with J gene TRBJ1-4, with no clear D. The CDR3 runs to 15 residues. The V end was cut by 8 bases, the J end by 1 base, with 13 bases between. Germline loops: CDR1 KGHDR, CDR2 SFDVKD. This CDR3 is CATTLAGVTNEKLFF. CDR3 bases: TGTGCCACCACGTTGGCGGGTGTAACTAATGAAAAACTGTTTTTT.

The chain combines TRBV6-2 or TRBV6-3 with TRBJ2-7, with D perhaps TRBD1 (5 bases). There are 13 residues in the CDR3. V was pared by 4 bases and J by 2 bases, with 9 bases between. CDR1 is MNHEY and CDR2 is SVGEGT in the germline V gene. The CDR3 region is CASSLGETYEQYF. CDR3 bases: TGTGCCAGCAGTTTAGGGGAAACCTACGAGCAGTACTTC.

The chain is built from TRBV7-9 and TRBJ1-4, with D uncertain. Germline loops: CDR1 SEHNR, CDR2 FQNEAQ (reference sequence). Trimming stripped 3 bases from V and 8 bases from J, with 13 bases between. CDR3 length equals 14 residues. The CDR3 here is CASSLSGVREKLFF. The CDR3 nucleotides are TGTGCCAGCAGCTTGAGCGGAGTCCGGGAAAAACTGTTTTTT.